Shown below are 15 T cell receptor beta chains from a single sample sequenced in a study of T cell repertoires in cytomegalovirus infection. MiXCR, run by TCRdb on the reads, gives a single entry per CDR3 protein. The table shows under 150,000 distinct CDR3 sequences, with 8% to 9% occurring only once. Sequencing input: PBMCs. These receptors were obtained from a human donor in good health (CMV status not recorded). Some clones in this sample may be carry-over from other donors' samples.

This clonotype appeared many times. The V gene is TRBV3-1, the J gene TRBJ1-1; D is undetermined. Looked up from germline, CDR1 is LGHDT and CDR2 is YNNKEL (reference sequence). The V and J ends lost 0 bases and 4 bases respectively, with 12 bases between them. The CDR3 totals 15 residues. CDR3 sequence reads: CASSQDLDTATEAFF. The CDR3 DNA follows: TGTGCCAGCAGCCAAGATCTTGATACAGCCACTGAAGCTTTCTTT. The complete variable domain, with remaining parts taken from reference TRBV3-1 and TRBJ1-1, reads DTAVSQTPKYLVTQMGNDKSIKCEQNLGHDTMYWYKQDSKKFLKIMFSYNNKELIINETVPNRFSPKSPDKAHLNLHINSLELGDSAVYFCASSQDLDTATEAFFGQGTRLTVV.

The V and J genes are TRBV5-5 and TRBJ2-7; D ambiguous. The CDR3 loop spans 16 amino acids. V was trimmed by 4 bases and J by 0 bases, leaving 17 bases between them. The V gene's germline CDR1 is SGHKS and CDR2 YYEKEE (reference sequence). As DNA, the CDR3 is TGTGCCAGCAGCCACAAGTCCCTTTTCATCTCCTACGAGCAGTACTTC. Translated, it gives CASSHKSLFISYEQYF. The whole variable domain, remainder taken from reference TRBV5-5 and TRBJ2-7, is DAGVTQSPTHLIKTRGQQVTLRCSPISGHKSVSWYQQVLGQGPQFIFQYYEKEERGRGNFPDRFSARQFPNYSSELNVNALLLGDSALYLCASSHKSLFISYEQYFGPGTRLTVT.

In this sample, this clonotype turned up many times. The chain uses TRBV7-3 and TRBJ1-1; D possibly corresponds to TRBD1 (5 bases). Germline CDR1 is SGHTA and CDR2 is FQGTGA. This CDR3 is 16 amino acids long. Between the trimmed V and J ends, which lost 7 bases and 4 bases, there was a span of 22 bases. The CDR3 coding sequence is TGTGCCAGCATCCAAGCCCCCCTGCAGGGAGGCACTGAAGCTTTCTTT. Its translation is CASIQAPLQGGTEAFF.

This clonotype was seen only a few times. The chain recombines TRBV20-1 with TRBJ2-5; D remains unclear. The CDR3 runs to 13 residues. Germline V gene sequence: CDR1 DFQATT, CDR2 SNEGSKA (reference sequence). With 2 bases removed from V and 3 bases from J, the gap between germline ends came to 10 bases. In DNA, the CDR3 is TGCAGTGCTAGACCCTTCCCCGAAGAGACCCAGTACTTC. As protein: CSARPFPEETQYF.

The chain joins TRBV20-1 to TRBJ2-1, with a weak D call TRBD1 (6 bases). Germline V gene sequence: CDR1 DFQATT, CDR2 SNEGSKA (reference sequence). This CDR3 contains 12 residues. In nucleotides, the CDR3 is TGCGGAGCTCGGGACACCAATAGGGAGCAGTTCTTC. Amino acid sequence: CGARDTNREQFF.

CDR3 nucleotides: TGTGCCAGCAGCCCGGGGCTAGCCACCGGGGAGCTGTTTTTT. This translates into CASSPGLATGELFF. V gene TRBV9 combines with J gene TRBJ2-2; the D call may be TRBD1 or TRBD2 (5 bases each). The V gene lost 4 bases and the J gene lost 4 bases, with 11 bases spanning the gap. There are 14 residues in the CDR3. The germline V gene encodes CDR1 SGDLS and CDR2 YYNGEE.

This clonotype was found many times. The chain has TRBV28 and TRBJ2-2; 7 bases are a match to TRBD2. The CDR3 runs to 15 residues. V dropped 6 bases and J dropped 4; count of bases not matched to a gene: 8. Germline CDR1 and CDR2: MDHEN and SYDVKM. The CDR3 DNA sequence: TGTGCCAGCAGCCGGGGGGATTGGGTCACCGGGGAGCTGTTTTTT. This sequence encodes CASSRGDWVTGELFF.

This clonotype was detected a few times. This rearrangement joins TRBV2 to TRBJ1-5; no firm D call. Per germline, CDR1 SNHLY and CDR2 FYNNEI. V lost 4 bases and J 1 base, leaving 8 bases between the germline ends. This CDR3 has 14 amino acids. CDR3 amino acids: CASSGMVSNQPQHF. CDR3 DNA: TGTGCCAGCAGTGGAATGGTAAGCAATCAGCCCCAGCATTTT.

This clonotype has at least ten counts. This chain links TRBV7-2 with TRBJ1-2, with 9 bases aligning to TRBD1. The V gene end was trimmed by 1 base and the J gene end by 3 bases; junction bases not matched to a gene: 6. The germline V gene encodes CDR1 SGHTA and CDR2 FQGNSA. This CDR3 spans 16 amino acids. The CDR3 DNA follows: TGTGCCAGCAGCTTAGGTCAGTGGACAGGGGACTATGGCTACACCTTC. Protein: CASSLGQWTGDYGYTF.

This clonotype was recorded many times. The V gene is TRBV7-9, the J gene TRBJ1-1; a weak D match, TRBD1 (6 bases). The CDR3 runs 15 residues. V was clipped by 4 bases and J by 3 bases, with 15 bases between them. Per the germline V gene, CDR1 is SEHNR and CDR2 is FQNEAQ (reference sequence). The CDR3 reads CASSSHSGGHTEAFF. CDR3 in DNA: TGTGCCAGCAGCTCACACTCCGGGGGGCACACTGAAGCTTTCTTT. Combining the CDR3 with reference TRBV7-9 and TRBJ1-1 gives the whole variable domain DTGVSQNPRHKITKRGQNVTFRCDPISEHNRLYWYRQTLGQGPEFLTYFQNEAQLEKSRLLSDRFSAERPKGSFSTLEIQRTEQGDSAMYLCASSSHSGGHTEAFFGQGTRLTVV.

CDR3 nucleotides: TGCAGTGCTAGACACATGAACTATGGCTACACCTTC. Translated: CSARHMNYGYTF. V is TRBV20-1 and J is TRBJ1-2; no reliable D call. With 2 bases removed from V and 2 bases from J, the gap between germline ends came to 6 bases. Germline assignment: CDR1 DFQATT and CDR2 SNEGSKA (reference sequence). The CDR3 consists of 12 residues.

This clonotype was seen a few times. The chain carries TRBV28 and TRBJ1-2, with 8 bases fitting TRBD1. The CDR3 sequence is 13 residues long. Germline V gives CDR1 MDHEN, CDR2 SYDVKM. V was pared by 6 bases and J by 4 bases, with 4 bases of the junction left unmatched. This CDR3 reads CASRLGQGYGYTF. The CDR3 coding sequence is TGTGCCAGCAGACTTGGACAGGGCTATGGCTACACCTTC.

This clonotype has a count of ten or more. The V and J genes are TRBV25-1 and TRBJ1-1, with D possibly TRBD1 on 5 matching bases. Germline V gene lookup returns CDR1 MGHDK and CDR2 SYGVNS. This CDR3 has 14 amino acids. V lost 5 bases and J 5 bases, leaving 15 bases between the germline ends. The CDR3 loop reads CASSQAGALTEAFF. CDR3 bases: TGTGCCAGCAGTCAGGCCGGGGCCTTAACTGAAGCTTTCTTT.

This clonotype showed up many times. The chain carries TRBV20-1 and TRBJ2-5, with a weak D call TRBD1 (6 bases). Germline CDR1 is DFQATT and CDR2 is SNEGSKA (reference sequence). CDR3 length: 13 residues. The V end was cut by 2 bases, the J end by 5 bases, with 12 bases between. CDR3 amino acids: CSARSQGGETQYF. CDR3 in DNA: TGCAGTGCTAGATCACAGGGCGGGGAGACCCAGTACTTC.

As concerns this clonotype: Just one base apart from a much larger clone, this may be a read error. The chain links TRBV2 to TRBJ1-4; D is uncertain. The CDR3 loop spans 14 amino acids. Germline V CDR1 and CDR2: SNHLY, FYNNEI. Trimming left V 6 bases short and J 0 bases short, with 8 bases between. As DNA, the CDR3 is TGTGCCAGCAGCCCCTCAACAACTAATGAAAAACTGTTTTTT. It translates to CASSPSTTNEKLFF.